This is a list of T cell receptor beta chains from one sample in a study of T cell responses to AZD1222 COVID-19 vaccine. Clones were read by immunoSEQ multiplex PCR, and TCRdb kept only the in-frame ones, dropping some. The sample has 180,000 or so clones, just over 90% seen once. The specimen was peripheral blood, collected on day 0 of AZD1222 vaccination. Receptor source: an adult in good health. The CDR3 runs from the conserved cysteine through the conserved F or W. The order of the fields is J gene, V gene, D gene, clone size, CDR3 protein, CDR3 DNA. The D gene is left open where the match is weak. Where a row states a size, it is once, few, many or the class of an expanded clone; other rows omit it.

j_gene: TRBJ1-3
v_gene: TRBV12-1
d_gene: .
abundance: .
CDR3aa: CASSFTTPGQSGNTIYF
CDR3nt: TGTGCCAGCAGCTTTACTACCCCAGGCCAATCCGGAAACACCATATATTTT

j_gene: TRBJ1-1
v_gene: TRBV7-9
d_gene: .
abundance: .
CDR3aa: CASSFEGLGNTEAFF
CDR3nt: TGTGCCAGCAGCTTCGAGGGGCTGGGGAACACTGAAGCTTTCTTT

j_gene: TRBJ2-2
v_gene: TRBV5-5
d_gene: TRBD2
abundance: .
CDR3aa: CASRVAGGLTGELFF
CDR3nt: TGTGCCAGCAGGGTAGCGGGAGGGCTCACCGGGGAGCTGTTTTTT

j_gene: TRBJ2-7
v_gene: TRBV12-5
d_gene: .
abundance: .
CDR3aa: CASGLVRDEQYF
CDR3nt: TGTGCTAGTGGTTTGGTACGTGACGAGCAGTACTTC

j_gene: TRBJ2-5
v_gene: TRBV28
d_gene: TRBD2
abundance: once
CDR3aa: CASSSPGLADQETQYF
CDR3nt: TGTGCCAGCAGTAGCCCGGGACTAGCGGATCAAGAGACCCAGTACTTC

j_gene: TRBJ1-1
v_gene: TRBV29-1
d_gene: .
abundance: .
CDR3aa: CSVATGTQGTEAFF
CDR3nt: TGCAGCGTCGCGACCGGGACACAGGGAACTGAAGCTTTCTTT

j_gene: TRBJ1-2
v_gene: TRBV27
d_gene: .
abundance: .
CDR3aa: CASSLAWPLGWGYTF
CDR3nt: TGTGCCAGCAGTTTAGCGTGGCCCCTAGGTTGGGGCTACACCTTC

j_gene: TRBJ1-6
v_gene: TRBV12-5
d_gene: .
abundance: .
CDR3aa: CASGKGSYNSPLHF
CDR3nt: TGTGCTAGTGGCAAGGGATCGTATAATTCACCCCTCCACTTT

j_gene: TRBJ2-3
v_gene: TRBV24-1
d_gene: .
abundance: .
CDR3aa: CATSDLIGDLGTDTQYF
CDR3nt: TGTGCCACCAGTGATTTGATCGGGGACCTTGGCACAGATACGCAGTATTTT

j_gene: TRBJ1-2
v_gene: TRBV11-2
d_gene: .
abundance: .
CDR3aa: CASELRGSYGYTF
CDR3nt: TGTGCCAGCGAACTGAGGGGGTCCTATGGCTACACCTTC

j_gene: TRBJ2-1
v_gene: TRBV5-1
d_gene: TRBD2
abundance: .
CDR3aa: CASSLGGLAGAREQFF
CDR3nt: TGCGCCAGCAGCTTGGGAGGACTAGCGGGAGCGCGTGAGCAGTTCTTC

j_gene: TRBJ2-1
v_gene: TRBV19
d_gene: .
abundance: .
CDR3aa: CASSSSLGTKNHEQFF
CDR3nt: TGTGCCAGTAGTTCCTCCCTCGGGACAAAGAACCATGAGCAGTTCTTC

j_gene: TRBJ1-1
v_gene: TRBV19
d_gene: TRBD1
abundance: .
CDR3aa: CASTSTGGEVSF
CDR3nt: TGTGCCAGTACCTCGACAGGGGGCGAAGTCTCCTTT

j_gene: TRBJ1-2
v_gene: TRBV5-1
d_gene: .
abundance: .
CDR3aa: CASNEGGDYGYTF
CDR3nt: TGCGCCAGCAACGAAGGGGGAGACTATGGCTACACCTTC

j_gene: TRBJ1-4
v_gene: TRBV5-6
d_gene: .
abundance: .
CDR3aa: CASTLWGYPRSTNEKLFF
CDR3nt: TGTGCCAGCACCCTTTGGGGATACCCCCGGTCAACTAATGAAAAACTGTTTTTT

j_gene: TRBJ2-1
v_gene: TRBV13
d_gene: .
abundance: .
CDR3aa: CASSASALARPGVEQFF
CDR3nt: TGTGCCAGCAGCGCCTCCGCCCTAGCCCGGCCGGGGGTTGAGCAGTTCTTC

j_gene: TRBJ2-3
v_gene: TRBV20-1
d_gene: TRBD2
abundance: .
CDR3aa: CSVSGADTQYF
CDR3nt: TGCAGTGTCAGCGGGGCAGATACGCAGTATTTT

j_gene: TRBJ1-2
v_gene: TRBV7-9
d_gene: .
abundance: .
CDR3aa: CASSLGTSGLDYGYTF
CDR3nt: TGTGCCAGCAGCTTAGGGACGTCCGGGCTAGACTATGGCTACACCTTC

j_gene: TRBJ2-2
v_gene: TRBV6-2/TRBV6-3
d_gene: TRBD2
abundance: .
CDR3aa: CASSPWTSQNTGELFF
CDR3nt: TGTGCCAGCAGCCCCTGGACTAGCCAGAACACCGGGGAGCTGTTTTTT

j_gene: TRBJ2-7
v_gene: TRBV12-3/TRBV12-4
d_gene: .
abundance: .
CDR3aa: CASSLGLAREQYF
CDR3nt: TGTGCCAGCAGTTTAGGGCTAGCGAGAGAGCAGTACTTC

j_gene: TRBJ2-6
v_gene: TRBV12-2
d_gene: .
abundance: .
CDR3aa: CASRQNDRAHISGANVLTF
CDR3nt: TGTGCAAGTCGCCAGAACGACAGGGCTCATATCTCTGGGGCCAACGTCCTGACTTTC

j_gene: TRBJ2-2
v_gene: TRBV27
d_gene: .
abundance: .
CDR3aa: CASCSSRLCGELFF
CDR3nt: TGTGCCAGCTGCTCCAGTAGGCTTTGCGGGGAGCTGTTTTTT

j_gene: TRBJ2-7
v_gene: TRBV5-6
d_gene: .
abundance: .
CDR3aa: CASSSSERYEQYF
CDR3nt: TGTGCCAGCAGTTCGTCGGAACGCTACGAGCAGTACTTC

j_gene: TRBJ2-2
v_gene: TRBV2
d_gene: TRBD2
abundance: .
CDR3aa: CASSAAGEGSGELFF
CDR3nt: TGTGCCAGCAGCGCAGCGGGAGAGGGGTCCGGGGAGCTGTTTTTT

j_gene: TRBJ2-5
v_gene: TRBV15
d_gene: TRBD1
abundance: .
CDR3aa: CATSTDRVGFGETQYF
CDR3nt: TGTGCCACCAGCACGGACAGGGTGGGGTTTGGGGAGACCCAGTACTTC

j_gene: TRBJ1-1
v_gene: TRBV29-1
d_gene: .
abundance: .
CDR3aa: CSVEDEKNTEAFF
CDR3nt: TGCAGCGTTGAAGATGAGAAGAACACTGAAGCTTTCTTT

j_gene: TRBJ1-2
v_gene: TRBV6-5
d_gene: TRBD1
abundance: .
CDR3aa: CASRPDRGNYGYTF
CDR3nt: TGTGCCAGCAGACCGGACAGGGGGAACTATGGCTACACCTTC

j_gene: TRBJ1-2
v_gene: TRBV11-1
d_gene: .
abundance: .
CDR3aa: CASSRGANYGYTF
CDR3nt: TGTGCCAGCAGCCGAGGGGCTAACTATGGCTACACCTTC

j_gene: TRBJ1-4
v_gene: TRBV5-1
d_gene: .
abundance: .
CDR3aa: CASSLGSWRTDGIEKLFF
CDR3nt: TGCGCCAGCAGCTTGGGTTCATGGAGGACCGACGGTATTGAAAAACTGTTTTTT

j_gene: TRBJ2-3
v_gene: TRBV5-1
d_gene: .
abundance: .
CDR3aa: CASSLEGGFDTQYF
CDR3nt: TGCGCCAGCAGCTTGGAAGGCGGGTTTGATACGCAGTATTTT

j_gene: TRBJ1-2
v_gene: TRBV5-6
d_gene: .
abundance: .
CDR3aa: CASSPPRGDYGYTF
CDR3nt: TGTGCCAGCAGCCCGCCTCGGGGGGACTATGGCTACACCTTC

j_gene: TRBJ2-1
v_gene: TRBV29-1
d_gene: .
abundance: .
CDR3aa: CSAVGGAEVSYNEQFF
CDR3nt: TGCAGCGCCGTGGGGGGAGCGGAGGTATCCTACAATGAGCAGTTCTTC

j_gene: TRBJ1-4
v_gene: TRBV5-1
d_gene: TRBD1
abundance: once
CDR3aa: CASSLEGTANEKLFF
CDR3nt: TGCGCCAGCAGCTTGGAAGGGACAGCTAATGAAAAACTGTTTTTT

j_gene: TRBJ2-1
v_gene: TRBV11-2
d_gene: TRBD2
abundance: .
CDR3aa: CASSTRLLAGGDEQFF
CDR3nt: TGTGCCAGCAGCACACGCCTACTAGCGGGAGGGGATGAGCAGTTCTTC

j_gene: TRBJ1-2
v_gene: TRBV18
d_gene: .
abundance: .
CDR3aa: CASSGLEAYGYTF
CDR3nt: TGTGCCAGCTCAGGTCTAGAGGCTTATGGCTACACCTTC

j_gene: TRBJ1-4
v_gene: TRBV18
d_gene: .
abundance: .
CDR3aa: CASSESRGPEKLFF
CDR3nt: TGTGCCAGCTCGGAAAGTCGGGGGCCGGAAAAACTGTTTTTT

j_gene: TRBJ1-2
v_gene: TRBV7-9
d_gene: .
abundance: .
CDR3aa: CASSLYGVEYGYTF
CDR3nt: TGTGCCAGCAGCTTATATGGGGTTGAATACGGCTACACCTTC

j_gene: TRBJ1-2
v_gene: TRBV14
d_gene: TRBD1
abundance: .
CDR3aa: CASSPDRGTNYGYTF
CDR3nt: TGTGCCAGCAGCCCGGACAGGGGAACTAACTATGGCTACACCTTC

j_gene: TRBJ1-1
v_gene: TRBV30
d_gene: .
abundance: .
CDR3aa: CAWSEGDSTEAFF
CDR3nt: TGTGCCTGGAGTGAGGGGGATAGCACTGAAGCTTTCTTT

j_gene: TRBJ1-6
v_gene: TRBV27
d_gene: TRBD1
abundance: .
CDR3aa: CASRTHRGTGSPLHF
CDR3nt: TGTGCCAGCAGGACACACAGGGGGACGGGTTCACCCCTCCACTTT

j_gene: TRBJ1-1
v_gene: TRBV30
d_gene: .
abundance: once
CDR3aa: CAWGPRGMNTEAFF
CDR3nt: TGTGCCTGGGGACCGAGGGGAATGAACACTGAAGCTTTCTTT

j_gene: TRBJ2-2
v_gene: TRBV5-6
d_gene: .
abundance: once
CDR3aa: CASSSNPRGNTGELFF
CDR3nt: TGTGCCAGCAGCTCGAACCCCCGGGGTAACACCGGGGAGCTGTTTTTT

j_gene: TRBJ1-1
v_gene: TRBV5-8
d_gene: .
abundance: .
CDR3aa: CASSLGPNTEAFF
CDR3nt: TGTGCCAGCAGCTTGGGACCGAACACTGAAGCTTTCTTT

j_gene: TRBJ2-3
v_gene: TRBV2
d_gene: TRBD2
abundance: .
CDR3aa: CASSERLAGTDTQYF
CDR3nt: TGTGCCAGCAGTGAACGTCTAGCGGGCACAGATACGCAGTATTTT

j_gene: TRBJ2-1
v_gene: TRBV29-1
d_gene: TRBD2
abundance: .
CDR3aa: CSVERRSSGRIEQFF
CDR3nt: TGCAGCGTTGAAAGGCGGTCTAGCGGGAGGATCGAGCAGTTCTTC

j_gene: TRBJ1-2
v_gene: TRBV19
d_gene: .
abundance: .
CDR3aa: CASSIDTSNYGYTF
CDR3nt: TGTGCCAGTAGTATAGACACCTCTAACTATGGCTACACCTTC

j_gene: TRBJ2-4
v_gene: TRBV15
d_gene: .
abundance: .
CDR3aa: CATSRDPYAKNIQYF
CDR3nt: TGTGCCACCAGCAGAGATCCCTACGCGAAAAACATTCAGTACTTC

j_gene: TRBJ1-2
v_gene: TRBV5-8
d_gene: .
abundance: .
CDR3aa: CASRKRVGEYYGYTF
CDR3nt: TGTGCCAGCAGGAAACGAGTCGGGGAGTACTATGGCTACACCTTC

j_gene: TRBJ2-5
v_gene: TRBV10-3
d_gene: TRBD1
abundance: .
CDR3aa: CAISEGQASMETQYF
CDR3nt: TGTGCCATCAGTGAGGGACAGGCGTCCATGGAGACCCAGTACTTC

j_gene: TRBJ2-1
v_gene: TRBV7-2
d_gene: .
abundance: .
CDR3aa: CASIKPRGYNEQFF
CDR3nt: TGTGCCAGCATAAAACCGAGAGGATACAATGAGCAGTTCTTC

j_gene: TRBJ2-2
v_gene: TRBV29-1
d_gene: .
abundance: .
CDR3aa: CSVPQTRGELFF
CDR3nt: TGCAGCGTTCCCCAAACTCGCGGGGAGCTGTTTTTT

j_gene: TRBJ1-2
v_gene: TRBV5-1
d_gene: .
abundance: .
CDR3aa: CASSWTDDGYTF
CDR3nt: TGCGCCAGCAGCTGGACAGATGATGGCTACACCTTC

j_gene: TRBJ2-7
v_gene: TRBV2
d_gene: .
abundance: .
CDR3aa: CASNLGGDLYEQYF
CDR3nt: TGTGCCAGCAACCTAGGAGGGGATCTCTACGAGCAGTACTTC

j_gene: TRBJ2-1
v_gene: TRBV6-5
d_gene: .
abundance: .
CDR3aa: CASSYRGSSYNEQFF
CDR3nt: TGTGCCAGCAGTTACAGGGGGAGCTCCTACAATGAGCAGTTCTTC

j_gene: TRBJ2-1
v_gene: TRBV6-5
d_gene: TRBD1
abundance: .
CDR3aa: CASSPGQGPAEQFF
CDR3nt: TGTGCCAGCAGCCCGGGACAGGGGCCGGCGGAGCAGTTCTTC

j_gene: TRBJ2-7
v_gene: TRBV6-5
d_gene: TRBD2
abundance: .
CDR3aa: CASSYSAGTSAHGQYF
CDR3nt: TGTGCCAGCAGTTACTCGGCCGGGACTAGCGCCCACGGGCAGTACTTC

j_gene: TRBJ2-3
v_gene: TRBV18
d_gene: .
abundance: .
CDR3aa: CASSPPDSTDTQYF
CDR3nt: TGTGCCAGCTCACCACCCGACAGCACAGATACGCAGTATTTT

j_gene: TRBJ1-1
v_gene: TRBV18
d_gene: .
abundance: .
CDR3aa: CASSPLALGGNTEAFF
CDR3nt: TGTGCCAGCTCACCTCTAGCTCTAGGGGGGAACACTGAAGCTTTCTTT

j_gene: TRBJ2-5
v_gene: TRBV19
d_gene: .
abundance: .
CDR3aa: CASSTVPRQTQYF
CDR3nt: TGTGCCAGTAGTACCGTTCCTAGGCAGACCCAGTACTTC

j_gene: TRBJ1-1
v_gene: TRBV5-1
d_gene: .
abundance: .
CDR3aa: CASLVGPNTEAFF
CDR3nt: TGCGCCAGCCTCGTGGGCCCGAACACTGAAGCTTTCTTT